The entry that follows covers one T cell receptor beta chain sequence. The sample is drawn from a study of T cell changes during pregnancy in multiple sclerosis. Germline CDR1 reads SGHRS; CDR2 reads YFSETQ. Deletions cut 1 base from V and 7 bases from J, with 15 bases between. The CDR3 sequence is 15 residues long. TCRdb keeps only in-frame clones here, not all; method: immunoSEQ multiplex PCR. The data contain around 130,000 clones, 90% to 96% of them seen just once; the ten biggest clones take up 0.44%. The material sequenced was peripheral blood, taken after pregnancy. This clonotype was obtained from a female donor with multiple sclerosis, enrolled in a pregnancy study. V usage is TRBV5-1 and J usage is TRBJ2-1; tentatively, D is TRBD1 (6 bases). CDR3 sequence: CASSLYLTGWNEQFF. CDR3 coding DNA: TGCGCCAGCAGCTTGTACCTTACAGGGTGGAATGAGCAGTTCTTC.